Given below is one TCR beta chain in context. The target antigen is unknown. The data belong to a study of T cell repertoires and HLA-DP antigens. This table comes from immunoSEQ multiplex PCR, and its TCRdb copy is limited to in-frame clones, with some not included. The table has around 100,000 clones, 85% to 95% seen once. Trimming shortened V by 4 bases and J by 4 bases, and 15 bases separated the two germline ends. The CDR3 runs 14 residues. CDR1 SQVTM and CDR2 ANQGSEA come from the germline V gene. This TCR was sampled from a young woman in good health and CMV-seronegative. The sequenced sample was CD4+ T cells from PBMCs. V and J are TRBV29-1 and TRBJ2-3; D gene ambiguous. The CDR3 bases are TGCAGCGTTGCGCCCTACATAAGGGCAGATACGCAGTATTTT. Translation gives CSVAPYIRADTQYF.